This is a list of T cell receptor beta chains from one sample in a study of shared T cell receptors in the human thymus. Only in-frame clones appear in the TCRdb table, and some are missing; sequencing was by immunoSEQ multiplex PCR. Of hundreds of thousands of clones listed, around 87% were seen once; the top ten hold roughly 0.0089%. This same sample was also taken into another study, of human thymus T cells.

Sequencing was done on a sample of thymocytes. The receptors come from a boy in the first two years of life with a congenital heart defect. The CDR3 runs from the conserved cysteine through the conserved F or W. A D gene is named only where the DNA matches it firmly. Clone size is shown for a subset of rows, as once, few, many or a class of expanded clone.

v_call: TRBV30; j_call: TRBJ1-1; d_call: TRBD1; clone_size: NA; cdr3_nt: TGTGCCTGGAGTGCCCCCCTCCTACAGGGGAGCACTGAAGCTTTCTTT; cdr3_aa: CAWSAPLLQGSTEAFF
v_call: TRBV14; j_call: TRBJ2-7; d_call: TRBD2; clone_size: NA; cdr3_nt: TGTGCCAGCAGCCAGCGGACTAGCGAATACTACGAGCAGTACTTC; cdr3_aa: CASSQRTSEYYEQYF
v_call: TRBV5-5; j_call: TRBJ1-1; d_call: NA; clone_size: NA; cdr3_nt: TGTGCCAGCAGCTTGGGGGGGCGAAAAAGGGTGAACACTGAAGCTTTCTTT; cdr3_aa: CASSLGGRKRVNTEAFF
v_call: TRBV9; j_call: TRBJ2-1; d_call: NA; clone_size: once; cdr3_nt: TGTGCCAGCAGCTTCCCCTTTCAGACAGAGCAGTTCTTC; cdr3_aa: CASSFPFQTEQFF
v_call: TRBV7-8; j_call: TRBJ2-7; d_call: NA; clone_size: NA; cdr3_nt: TGTGCCAGCAGCTTAAAGTTTGGGGAGATTGAGGGTTCCTACGAGCAGTACTTC; cdr3_aa: CASSLKFGEIEGSYEQYF
v_call: TRBV11-2; j_call: TRBJ2-5; d_call: NA; clone_size: NA; cdr3_nt: TGTGCCAGCAGCTGGGGCAGCCAAGAGACCCAGTACTTC; cdr3_aa: CASSWGSQETQYF
v_call: TRBV7-2; j_call: TRBJ2-1; d_call: TRBD2; clone_size: NA; cdr3_nt: TGTGCCAGCAGCTACCCCGGACTAGCCTGCAATGAGCAGTTCTTC; cdr3_aa: CASSYPGLACNEQFF
v_call: TRBV5-1; j_call: TRBJ2-7; d_call: TRBD2; clone_size: NA; cdr3_nt: TGCGCCAGCAGCTTGCTTAGCGGGAGGGCCAGGGAGCAGTACTTC; cdr3_aa: CASSLLSGRAREQYF
v_call: TRBV11-2; j_call: TRBJ2-4; d_call: TRBD1; clone_size: NA; cdr3_nt: TGTGCCAGCAGCCACAGGGGGACATTCCTAGCCAAAAACATTCAGTACTTC; cdr3_aa: CASSHRGTFLAKNIQYF
v_call: TRBV27; j_call: TRBJ2-7; d_call: NA; clone_size: NA; cdr3_nt: TGTGCCAGCAAGACAGGTGACTACGAGCAGTACTTC; cdr3_aa: CASKTGDYEQYF
v_call: TRBV2; j_call: TRBJ2-7; d_call: TRBD2; clone_size: once; cdr3_nt: TGTGCCAGGAGCGGGGGCCCGAGCTCCTACGAGCAGTACTTC; cdr3_aa: CARSGGPSSYEQYF
v_call: TRBV4-3; j_call: TRBJ2-7; d_call: TRBD2; clone_size: NA; cdr3_nt: TGCGCCAGCAGCCAAAGGGTGAGCGGGAGGCCGTGCTTCTACGAGCAGTACTTC; cdr3_aa: CASSQRVSGRPCFYEQYF
v_call: TRBV27; j_call: TRBJ2-1; d_call: TRBD1; clone_size: NA; cdr3_nt: TGTGCCAGCAGTTTCTCATCAGACAGGGGGAGGGTGATAAGCTCCTACAATGAGCAGTTCTTC; cdr3_aa: CASSFSSDRGRVISSYNEQFF
v_call: TRBV7-2; j_call: TRBJ1-2; d_call: TRBD1; clone_size: NA; cdr3_nt: TGTGCCAGCAGCTTATTTTGGAACAGGGGGCGCCTCGGGCCGGGCTACACCTTC; cdr3_aa: CASSLFWNRGRLGPGYTF
v_call: TRBV7-8; j_call: TRBJ2-1; d_call: TRBD2; clone_size: NA; cdr3_nt: TGTGCCAGCAGCGAATTAAAGACAGGACTAGCGGGAGGGTCCCTCTACAATGAGCAGTTCTTC; cdr3_aa: CASSELKTGLAGGSLYNEQFF
v_call: TRBV11-2; j_call: TRBJ2-3; d_call: NA; clone_size: NA; cdr3_nt: TGTGCCAGCAGCTCGGGACTCCGCTATCTCACAGATACGCAGTATTTT; cdr3_aa: CASSSGLRYLTDTQYF
v_call: TRBV4-3; j_call: TRBJ1-1; d_call: NA; clone_size: NA; cdr3_nt: TGCGCCAGCAGCCAACGAAACGACAGGCCCATGAACACTGAAGCTTTCTTT; cdr3_aa: CASSQRNDRPMNTEAFF
v_call: TRBV4-1; j_call: TRBJ1-5; d_call: TRBD1; clone_size: NA; cdr3_nt: TGCGCCAGCAGCCAAGATCAGGGTAAAAGACAGGGCCCATTCCAGCCCCAGCATTTT; cdr3_aa: CASSQDQGKRQGPFQPQHF
v_call: TRBV19; j_call: TRBJ2-3; d_call: TRBD2; clone_size: few; cdr3_nt: TGTGCCAGTAGCAAAGGACTAGCTCCCCCAGATACGCAGTATTTT; cdr3_aa: CASSKGLAPPDTQYF
v_call: TRBV2; j_call: TRBJ1-2; d_call: NA; clone_size: NA; cdr3_nt: TGTGCCAGCATCGACAGAAACTATGGCTACACCTTC; cdr3_aa: CASIDRNYGYTF
v_call: TRBV7-9; j_call: TRBJ2-1; d_call: NA; clone_size: NA; cdr3_nt: TGTGCCAGCAGCTTCGGGTGGAATGAGCAGTTCTTC; cdr3_aa: CASSFGWNEQFF
v_call: TRBV6-1; j_call: TRBJ1-2; d_call: NA; clone_size: NA; cdr3_nt: TGTGCCAGCAGTGAACCGACAGCTCTTGGCTACACCTTC; cdr3_aa: CASSEPTALGYTF
v_call: TRBV20-1; j_call: TRBJ1-6; d_call: TRBD1; clone_size: NA; cdr3_nt: TGCAGTACGGACAGGGAATCACCCCTCCACTTT; cdr3_aa: CSTDRESPLHF
v_call: TRBV27; j_call: TRBJ2-1; d_call: TRBD1; clone_size: NA; cdr3_nt: TGTGCCAGCAGTTTATACCGACAGGGGGGGGCCTACAATGAGCAGTTCTTC; cdr3_aa: CASSLYRQGGAYNEQFF
v_call: TRBV18; j_call: TRBJ2-3; d_call: TRBD1; clone_size: NA; cdr3_nt: TGTGCCAGCTCACCCCCACGAGGGGGCGGAGATACGCAGTATTTT; cdr3_aa: CASSPPRGGGDTQYF